This T cell receptor (beta chain) was recovered during a study of blood T cell repertoires in COVID-19. Assay: immunoSEQ multiplex PCR; the TCRdb copy retains only in-frame clones and omits some. The repertoire holds hundreds of thousands of clones, with 80% to 90% as singletons. V was pared by 7 bases and J by 3 bases, with 4 bases of the junction left unmatched. Per the germline V gene, CDR1 is SNHLY and CDR2 is FYNNEI. The CDR3 covers 14 residues. The chain links TRBV2 to TRBJ2-2; 8 nucleotides line up with TRBD1. The material sequenced was PBMCs or T cells enriched from blood (not recorded which). This TCR derives from a young woman who had recovered from COVID-19. The CDR3 here is CASMDREDTGELFF. The CDR3 DNA sequence: TGTGCCAGCATGGACAGGGAGGACACCGGGGAGCTGTTTTTT.